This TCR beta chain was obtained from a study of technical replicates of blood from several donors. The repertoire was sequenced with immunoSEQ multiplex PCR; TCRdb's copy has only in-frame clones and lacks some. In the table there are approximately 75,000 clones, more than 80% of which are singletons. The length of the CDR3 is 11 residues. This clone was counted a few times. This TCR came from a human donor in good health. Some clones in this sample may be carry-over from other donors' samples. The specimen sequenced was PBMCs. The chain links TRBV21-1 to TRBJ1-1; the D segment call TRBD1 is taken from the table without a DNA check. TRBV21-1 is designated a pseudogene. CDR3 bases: TGTGCCAGCAGCAAACAGGGGGAAGCTTTCTTT. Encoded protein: CASSKQGEAFF.